The clone carrying this TCR beta chain was observed a handful of times. Its antigen is still unknown. This record belongs to a study of read filtering for tumor transcriptome and immune sequencing. Points from the study as a whole: Roughly 82% of IR-seq clonotypes had a single read, yet these held about 3.5% of reads.

Germline V gene data show CDR1 as DFQATT and CDR2 as SNEGSKA (reference sequence). Trimming shortened V by 6 bases and J by 3 bases, and 14 bases separated the two germline ends. The CDR3 is made up of 13 amino acids. From roughly 390 ng of RNA, a library with molecular barcoded alpha/delta and beta/gamma adaptors was made. TCRdb processed the reads anew with MiXCR; each CDR3 protein has one entry. Of 75,000 to 95,000 distinct CDR3 sequences in the sample, about 22% were seen once. The clonotype originates from a donor aged 40 or older with multiple myeloma. Sequencing was carried out using a population of CD138-negative cells sorted from bone marrow. The chain joins TRBV20-1 to TRBJ2-5; TRBD1 is a possible D gene (5 bases). CDR3 DNA sequence: TGCAGTGCCCCAGTCCCCAGGGAAGAGACCCAGTACTTC. This encodes CSAPVPREETQYF.